The rows below give T cell receptor beta chains drawn from one sample of a study of blood T cell repertoires in COVID-19. Here immunoSEQ multiplex PCR was the method, and the copy in TCRdb shows in-frame clones only, minus some. Among fewer than 180,000 clones listed, about nine tenths were seen once. What was sequenced was peripheral blood. These receptors originate from a woman aged 60 to 75 with active or convalescent COVID-19. CDR3s include the opening cysteine and the closing phenylalanine or tryptophan. The D gene is left open where the match is weak. The size of a clone is reported for some rows only, either as once, few or many, or as a class for expanded clones.

v_call	d_call	clone_size	j_call	cdr3_nt	cdr3_aa
TRBV25-1	TRBD1	-	TRBJ1-1	TGTGCCAGCAGTGAGGGGGGGACAGGGGACACTGAAGCTTTCTTT	CASSEGGTGDTEAFF
TRBV18	-	-	TRBJ2-1	TGTGCCAGCTCACCACCGGGCCAGGGCGGCAATGAGCAGTTCTTC	CASSPPGQGGNEQFF
TRBV10-3	-	-	TRBJ1-3	TGTGCCATCACCGAGGGCAGCCTCTCTGGAAACACCATATATTTT	CAITEGSLSGNTIYF
TRBV6-2/TRBV6-3	-	-	TRBJ1-1	TGTGCCAGCAGTTACTCGACAGGACGAGCTTTCTTT	CASSYSTGRAFF
TRBV5-6	TRBD1	-	TRBJ1-2	TGTGCCAGCAGCTTGGAGGGGGCCGGGGGCTACACCTTC	CASSLEGAGGYTF
TRBV7-2	TRBD1	-	TRBJ1-2	TGTGCCAGCAGCTCGGGACAGGGTTATGGCTACACCTTC	CASSSGQGYGYTF
TRBV12-5	-	-	TRBJ1-2	TGTGCTAGTGGGGACGACAGGAGCTATGGCTACACCTTC	CASGDDRSYGYTF
TRBV7-2	-	once	TRBJ2-5	TGTGCCAGCAGCTTAGAGGCGGGGCACGGGGAGACCCAGTACTTC	CASSLEAGHGETQYF
TRBV2	-	-	TRBJ2-5	TGTGCCAGCAGTGCTGACCTAGCCCTAGAGACCCAGTACTTC	CASSADLALETQYF
TRBV4-2	TRBD1	-	TRBJ1-5	TGTGCCAGCAGCCAGGCTTGGACAGGGGGCGCCGGCAATCAGCCCCAGCATTTT	CASSQAWTGGAGNQPQHF
TRBV2	-	-	TRBJ1-6	TGTGCCAGCAGAGGGGGAGGGATCGGTTCACCCCTCCACTTT	CASRGGGIGSPLHF
TRBV10-3	-	-	TRBJ1-2	TGTGCCATCAGTGAGTACCAGGCCAGCTACTATGGCTACACCTTC	CAISEYQASYYGYTF
TRBV6-5	-	-	TRBJ1-6	TGTGCCAGCAGTTACGCGAGCTCCTATAATTCACCCCTCCACTTT	CASSYASSYNSPLHF
TRBV7-2	-	-	TRBJ1-1	TGTGCCAGCAGCCCTCAAGGCACGGGGATGAACACTGAAGCTTTCTTT	CASSPQGTGMNTEAFF
TRBV18	-	-	TRBJ2-2	TGTGCCAGCTCACAAGGGGCAGCAACCGGGGAGCTGTTTTTT	CASSQGAATGELFF
TRBV2	-	few	TRBJ1-3	TGTGCCAGCAGTGAAGCGCGGCAGGGCTCTGGAAACACCATATATTTT	CASSEARQGSGNTIYF
TRBV29-1	-	-	TRBJ1-1	TGCAGCGTAGGAGAGGGTGAAGCTTTCTTT	CSVGEGEAFF
TRBV21-1	-	-	TRBJ2-2	TGTGCCAGCACCCCCCCACTAGCGGGGGAGGTCGGGGAGCTGTTTTTT	CASTPPLAGEVGELFF
TRBV7-2	TRBD2	-	TRBJ2-1	TGTGCCAGCAGCTCGGGGGGACTAGCGGGGGCGAGCTCCTACAATGAGCAGTTCTTC	CASSSGGLAGASSYNEQFF
TRBV7-2	TRBD2	-	TRBJ2-3	TGTGCCAGCAGCCTTAGCGGGGGATACACAGATACGCAGTATTTT	CASSLSGGYTDTQYF
TRBV6-5	-	-	TRBJ1-2	TGTGCCAGCCGATTTAAACAGGGTAGGCTTTATGGCTACACCTTC	CASRFKQGRLYGYTF
TRBV7-3	TRBD1	-	TRBJ2-1	TGTGCCAGCAGCGGCAGATATAAGGGACAGGGAGACAATGAGCAGTTCTTC	CASSGRYKGQGDNEQFF
TRBV6-2/TRBV6-3	TRBD1	-	TRBJ1-6	TGTGCCAGCAGTTGGGACAGGGATAATTCACCCCTCCACTTT	CASSWDRDNSPLHF
TRBV6-5	TRBD1	-	TRBJ1-2	TGTGCCAGCAGTCCCTACCCGACAGGGAGGATTGGCTACACCTTC	CASSPYPTGRIGYTF
TRBV19	TRBD1	-	TRBJ2-1	TGTGCCAGTAGTATTTGGGACAGGGAAAATGAGCAGTTCTTC	CASSIWDRENEQFF
TRBV19	-	-	TRBJ1-4	TGTGCCAGTAGTATGGACAGTGTACTTGAAAAACTGTTTTTT	CASSMDSVLEKLFF
TRBV7-6	TRBD2	-	TRBJ2-1	TGTGCCAGCAGCTTAGGGATAGCGGGGGGGCCGTACAATGAGCAGTTCTTC	CASSLGIAGGPYNEQFF
TRBV29-1	-	once	TRBJ1-2	TGCAGCGTTGAAGATGGGGGGTCGGCTAACTATGGCTACACCTTC	CSVEDGGSANYGYTF
TRBV10-3	-	-	TRBJ1-6	TGTGCCATCAGTTACGAGGGAGAGGGTTCACCCCTCCACTTT	CAISYEGEGSPLHF
TRBV19	TRBD1	-	TRBJ1-5	TGTGCCAGTAGTATCGGACAGGAAAATCAGCCCCAGCATTTT	CASSIGQENQPQHF
TRBV7-2	-	few	TRBJ2-5	TGTGCCAGCAGCGTCGGACAGTTCCAAGAGACCCAGTACTTC	CASSVGQFQETQYF
TRBV4-1	TRBD2	-	TRBJ2-1	TGCGCCAGCAGCCAAGTTGTACTAGCGGGTTACAATGAGCAGTTCTTC	CASSQVVLAGYNEQFF
TRBV11-2	TRBD1	once	TRBJ1-3	TGTGCCAGCAGCTTCGGGACAGGGTTTAGAAACACCATATATTTT	CASSFGTGFRNTIYF
TRBV3-1/TRBV3-2	-	-	TRBJ1-5	TGTGCCAGCAGCTTGAAGGGACTAAAAGGCAATCAGCCCCAGCATTTT	CASSLKGLKGNQPQHF
TRBV9	-	-	TRBJ2-5	TGTGCCAGCAGCGTAGCTACGGGGAAAGAGACCCAGTACTTC	CASSVATGKETQYF
TRBV24-1	-	-	TRBJ1-1	TGTGCCACCAGTGATAACAAAAACACTGAAGCTTTCTTT	CATSDNKNTEAFF
TRBV11-3	-	once	TRBJ2-7	TGTGCCAGCAGCCCCCGACAGTACTCTGGTGTCTACGAGCAGTACTTC	CASSPRQYSGVYEQYF
TRBV7-2	-	once	TRBJ1-6	TGTGCCAGCAGCTTAGACAATACAGGAATTAATTCACCCCTCCACTTT	CASSLDNTGINSPLHF
TRBV6-2/TRBV6-3	-	-	TRBJ2-3	TGTGCCAGCAGTTACGACGGGGACAACACAGATACGCAGTATTTT	CASSYDGDNTDTQYF
TRBV29-1	TRBD1	-	TRBJ1-1	TGCAGCGTCGCCGGACAGGGAGGCACTGAAGCTTTCTTT	CSVAGQGGTEAFF
TRBV4-3	-	-	TRBJ2-1	TGCGCCAGCAGCCAAGGGGTTGGTAGCGACAATGAGCAGTTCTTC	CASSQGVGSDNEQFF
TRBV7-2	TRBD1	once	TRBJ2-7	TGTGCCAGCAGCGCAGACAGGGGAAGCTCCTACGAGCAGTACTTC	CASSADRGSSYEQYF
TRBV3-1/TRBV3-2	-	once	TRBJ1-5	TGTGCCAGCAGCCAAGATAGTCAGCCCCAGCATTTT	CASSQDSQPQHF
TRBV7-2	TRBD2	-	TRBJ2-3	TGTGCCAGCAGCTTAGAAGTAAGGCGGGGGGGAGATACGCAGTATTTT	CASSLEVRRGGDTQYF
TRBV6-6	-	-	TRBJ1-2	TGTGCCAGCAGTGACATTCCTAACTATGGCTACACCTTC	CASSDIPNYGYTF
TRBV18	-	-	TRBJ1-1	TGTGCCAGCTCACCACCGGGCCCGAACACTGAAGCTTTCTTT	CASSPPGPNTEAFF
TRBV2	TRBD1	few	TRBJ1-2	TGTGCCAGCAGTGAATTAGCCGGACAGGGGGCGAAAGGCTACACCTTC	CASSELAGQGAKGYTF
TRBV5-1	TRBD1	-	TRBJ2-7	TGCGCCAGCAGCCCGGGACAGAGCTCCTACGAGCAGTACTTC	CASSPGQSSYEQYF
TRBV2	TRBD2	-	TRBJ2-5	TGTGCCAGCAAGGAGGTAGCGGGGGGCCAAGAGACCCAGTACTTC	CASKEVAGGQETQYF
TRBV30	-	-	TRBJ1-2	TGTGCCTGGAGGAACAGGGCTCATGGCTACACCTTC	CAWRNRAHGYTF
TRBV19	-	-	TRBJ1-6	TGTGCCAGTAAAGGGGACACGGGGAATTCACCCCTCCACTTT	CASKGDTGNSPLHF
TRBV6-2/TRBV6-3	-	-	TRBJ1-2	TGTGCCAGCAGTTCCTCCGGGGGGGCGAACTATGGCTACACCTTC	CASSSSGGANYGYTF